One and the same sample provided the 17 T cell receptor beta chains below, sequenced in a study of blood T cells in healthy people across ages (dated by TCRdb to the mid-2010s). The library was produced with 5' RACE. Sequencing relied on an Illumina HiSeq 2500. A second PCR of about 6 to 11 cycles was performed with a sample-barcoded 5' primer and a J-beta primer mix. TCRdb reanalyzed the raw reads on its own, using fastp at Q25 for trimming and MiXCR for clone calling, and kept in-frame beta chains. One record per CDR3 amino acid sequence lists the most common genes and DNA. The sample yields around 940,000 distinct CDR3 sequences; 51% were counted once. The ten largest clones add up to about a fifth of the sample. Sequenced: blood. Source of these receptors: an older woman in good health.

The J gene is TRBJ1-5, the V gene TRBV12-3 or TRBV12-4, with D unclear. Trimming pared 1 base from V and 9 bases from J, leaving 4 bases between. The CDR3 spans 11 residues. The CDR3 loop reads CASSLDSPQHF. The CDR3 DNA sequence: TGTGCCAGCAGTTTAGATTCGCCCCAGCATTTT.

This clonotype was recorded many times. In DNA form, the CDR3 reads TGCAGCGTTGCAACTAATGAAAAACTGTTTTTT. As protein: CSVATNEKLFF. V gene TRBV29-1 combines with J gene TRBJ1-4; D is unresolved. Germline assignment: CDR1 SQVTM and CDR2 ANQGSEA. The germline V and J ends were trimmed by 4 bases and 0 bases, with 0 bases remaining between them. CDR3 size: 11 residues.

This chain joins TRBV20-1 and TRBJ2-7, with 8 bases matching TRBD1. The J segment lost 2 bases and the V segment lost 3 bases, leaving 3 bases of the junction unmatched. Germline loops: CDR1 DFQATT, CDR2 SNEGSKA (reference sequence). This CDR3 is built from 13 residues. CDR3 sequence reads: CSASGDRTYEQYF. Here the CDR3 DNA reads TGCAGTGCTAGCGGGGACAGGACCTACGAGCAGTACTTC.

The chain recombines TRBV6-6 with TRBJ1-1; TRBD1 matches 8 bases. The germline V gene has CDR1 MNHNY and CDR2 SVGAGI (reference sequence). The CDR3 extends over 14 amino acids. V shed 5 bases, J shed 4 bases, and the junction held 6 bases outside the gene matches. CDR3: CASSRDRGSTEAFF. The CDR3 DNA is TGTGCCAGCAGTCGCGACAGGGGATCCACTGAAGCTTTCTTT.

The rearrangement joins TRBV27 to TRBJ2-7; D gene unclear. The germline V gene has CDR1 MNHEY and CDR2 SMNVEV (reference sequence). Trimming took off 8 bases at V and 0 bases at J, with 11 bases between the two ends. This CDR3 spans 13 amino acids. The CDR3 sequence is CASGYRSSYEQYF. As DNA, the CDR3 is TGTGCCAGCGGTTATCGGAGCTCCTACGAGCAGTACTTC.

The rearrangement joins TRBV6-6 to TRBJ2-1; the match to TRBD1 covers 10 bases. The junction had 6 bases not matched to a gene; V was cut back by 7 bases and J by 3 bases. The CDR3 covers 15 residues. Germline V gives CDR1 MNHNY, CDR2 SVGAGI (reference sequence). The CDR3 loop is CASKRQGAFYNEQFF. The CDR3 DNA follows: TGTGCCAGCAAAAGACAGGGGGCCTTCTACAATGAGCAGTTCTTC.

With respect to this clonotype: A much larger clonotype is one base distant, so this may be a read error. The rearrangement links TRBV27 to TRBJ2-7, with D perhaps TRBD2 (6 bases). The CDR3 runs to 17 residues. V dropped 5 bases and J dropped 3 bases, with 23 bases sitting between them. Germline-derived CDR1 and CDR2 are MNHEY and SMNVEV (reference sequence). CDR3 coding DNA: TGTGCCAGCAGTCCAAGCCGGCAGCAGGGACTCTTCTACGAGCAGTACTTC. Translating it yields CASSPSRQQGLFYEQYF.

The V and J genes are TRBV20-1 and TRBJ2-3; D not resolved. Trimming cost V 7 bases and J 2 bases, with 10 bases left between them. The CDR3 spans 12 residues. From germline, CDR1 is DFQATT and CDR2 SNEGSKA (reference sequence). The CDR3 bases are TGCAGTGAGTTAGCCCCCACAGATACGCAGTATTTT. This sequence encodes CSELAPTDTQYF.

CDR3 sequence reads: CASSEIDRSSYEQYF. The CDR3 nucleotides are TGCGCCAGCAGCGAAATCGACAGGTCCTCCTACGAGCAGTACTTC. V and J are TRBV5-1 and TRBJ2-7; the D gene is possibly TRBD1 (6 bases). The V gene lost 4 bases and the J gene lost 0 bases, with 14 bases spanning the gap. Germline CDR1 reads SGHRS; CDR2 reads YFSETQ. This CDR3 is 15 amino acids long.

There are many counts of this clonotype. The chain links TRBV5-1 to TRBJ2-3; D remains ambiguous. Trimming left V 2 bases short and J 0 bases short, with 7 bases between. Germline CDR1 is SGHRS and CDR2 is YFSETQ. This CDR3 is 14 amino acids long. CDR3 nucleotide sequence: TGCGCCAGCAGCTTCACAGACAGCACAGATACGCAGTATTTT. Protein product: CASSFTDSTDTQYF.

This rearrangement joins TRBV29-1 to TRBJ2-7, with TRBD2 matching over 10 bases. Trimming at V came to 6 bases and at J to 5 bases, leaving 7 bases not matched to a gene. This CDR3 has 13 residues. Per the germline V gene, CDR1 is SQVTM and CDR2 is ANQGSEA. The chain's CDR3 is CSVDPSGSNEQYF. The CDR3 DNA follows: TGCAGCGTGGACCCTAGCGGGAGTAACGAGCAGTACTTC.

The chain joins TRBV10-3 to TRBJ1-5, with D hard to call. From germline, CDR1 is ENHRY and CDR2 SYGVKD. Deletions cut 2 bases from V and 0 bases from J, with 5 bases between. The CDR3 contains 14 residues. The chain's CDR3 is CAISEDHSNQPQHF. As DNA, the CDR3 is TGTGCCATCAGTGAGGACCATAGCAATCAGCCCCAGCATTTT.

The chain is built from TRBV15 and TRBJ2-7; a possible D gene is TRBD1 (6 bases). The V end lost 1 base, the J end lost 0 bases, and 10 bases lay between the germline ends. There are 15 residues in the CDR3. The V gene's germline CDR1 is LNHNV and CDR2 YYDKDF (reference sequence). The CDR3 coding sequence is TGTGCCACCAGCAGAGGGGACATTGGCTCCTACGAGCAGTACTTC. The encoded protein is CATSRGDIGSYEQYF.

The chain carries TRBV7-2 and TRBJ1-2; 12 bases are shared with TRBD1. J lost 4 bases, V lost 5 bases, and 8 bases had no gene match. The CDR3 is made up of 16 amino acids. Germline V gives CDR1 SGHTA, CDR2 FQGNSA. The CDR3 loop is CASSTGQGARGYGYTF. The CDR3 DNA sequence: TGTGCCAGCAGCACGGGACAGGGGGCACGGGGCTATGGCTACACCTTC.

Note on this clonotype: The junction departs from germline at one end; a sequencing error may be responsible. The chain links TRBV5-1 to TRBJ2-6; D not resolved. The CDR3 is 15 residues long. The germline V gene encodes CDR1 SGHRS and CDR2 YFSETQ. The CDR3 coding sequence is TGCGCCAGCAGCTCGGTCCTCTCTGGGGTCAACGTCCTGACTTTC. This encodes CASSSVLSGVNVLTF.

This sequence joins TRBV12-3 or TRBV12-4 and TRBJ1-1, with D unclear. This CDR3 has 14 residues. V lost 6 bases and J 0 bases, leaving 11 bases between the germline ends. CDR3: CASSTGTLNTEAFF. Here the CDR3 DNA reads TGTGCCAGCAGCACTGGAACCTTGAACACTGAAGCTTTCTTT.

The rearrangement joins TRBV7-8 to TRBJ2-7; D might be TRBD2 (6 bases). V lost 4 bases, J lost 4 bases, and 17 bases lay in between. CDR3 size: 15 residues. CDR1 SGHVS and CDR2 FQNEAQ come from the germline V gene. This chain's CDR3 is CASSSLGTARYEQYF. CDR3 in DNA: TGTGCCAGCAGCTCCCTCGGGACTGCAAGATACGAGCAGTACTTC.